The 10 T cell receptor beta chains below were found in one sample sequenced in a study of a mutant IDH1 vaccine in newly diagnosed glioma. The time point is: week 23, last vaccination. Every vaccination contained 300 ug of the mutant IDH1 20-mer peptide and was paired with topical imiquimod. The table came from immunoSEQ multiplex PCR; TCRdb's copy has only in-frame clones and leaves some out. The sample lists 70,000 to 90,000 clones, roughly 85% occurring once. These receptors are not linked to any known antigen. The material sequenced was PBMCs, taken from a glioma patient whose treatment included an IDH1 peptide vaccine. The receptors here all came from a young man with glioma. Some clones in this sample may be carry-over from other donors' samples.

In this sample, this clone turned up once. The chain links TRBV27 to TRBJ2-7, with D possibly TRBD1 on 7 matching bases. The CDR3 totals 15 residues. With 7 bases removed from V and 4 bases from J, the gap between germline ends came to 20 bases. CDR1 is MNHEY and CDR2 is SMNVEV in the germline V gene (reference sequence). DNA for the CDR3: TGTGCCAGCAATTCCGGCTCGACAGGGAGGTACGAGCAGTACTTC. Translated, it gives CASNSGSTGRYEQYF.

The V and J genes are TRBV5-4 and TRBJ2-3; unclear D gene. Germline V gene data show CDR1 as SGHNT and CDR2 as YYREEE (reference sequence). V was cut by 0 bases and J by 4 bases, with 6 bases left in between. This CDR3 has 13 amino acids. CDR3 region: CASSLAGADTQYF. CDR3 nucleotides: TGTGCCAGCAGCTTGGCGGGCGCAGATACGCAGTATTTT. Variable domain in full (rest from reference TRBV5-4 and TRBJ2-3): ETGVTQSPTHLIKTRGQQVTLRCSSQSGHNTVSWYQQALGQGPQFIFQYYREEENGRGNFPPRFSGLQFPNYSSELNVNALELDDSALYLCASSLAGADTQYFGPGTRLTVL.

The chain carries TRBV11-1 and TRBJ2-5; TRBD2 agrees at 9 bases. V shed 5 bases, J shed 2 bases, and the junction held 12 bases outside the gene matches. The CDR3 extends over 17 amino acids. CDR1 and CDR2 from the germline V gene are SGHAT and FQDESV (reference sequence). The CDR3: CASSPGVAGDRQETQYF. The CDR3 DNA is TGTGCCAGCAGCCCCGGGGTAGCGGGGGATAGACAAGAGACCCAGTACTTC.

V and J are TRBV7-2 and TRBJ2-7; tentative D call: TRBD2 (6 bases). Between the trimmed V and J ends, which lost 8 bases and 0 bases, there was a span of 11 bases. Germline V lookup: CDR1 SGHTA, CDR2 FQGNSA. CDR3 length: 13 amino acids. CDR3 bases: TGTGCCAGCGGACGGGGGACCTCCTACGAGCAGTACTTC. Amino acid sequence: CASGRGTSYEQYF.

The gene calls are TRBV28 and TRBJ2-1; TRBD1 matches at 8 bases. The CDR3 spans 15 residues. Germline V gene data show CDR1 as MDHEN and CDR2 as SYDVKM. V was clipped by 7 bases and J by 8 bases; unmatched bases: 13. CDR3 DNA: TGTGCCAGCAATGAAATCAGGCCAGGGGGCTATGAGCAGTTCTTC. Translating it yields CASNEIRPGGYEQFF.

The chain is built from TRBV30 and TRBJ1-2; 9 positions agree with TRBD1. With V trimmed by 0 bases and J by 7 bases, 9 bases remained unmatched. CDR1 is GTSNPN and CDR2 is SVGIG in the germline V gene (reference sequence). The CDR3 extends over 15 amino acids. For the CDR3, the DNA is TGTGCCTGGAGTGTATTCACAGGGGGCGCGGGTGGCTACACCTTC. It encodes CAWSVFTGGAGGYTF.

This clone appeared once. The J gene is TRBJ2-3, the V gene TRBV4-1; D might be TRBD2 (6 bases). Germline CDR1 and CDR2: MGHRA and YSYEKL. The CDR3 runs 16 residues. Trimming pared 0 bases from V and 4 bases from J, leaving 14 bases between. The CDR3 nucleotides read TGCGCCAGCAGCCAAGATGAGACGGGAGAGGCAGATACGCAGTATTTT. This translates into CASSQDETGEADTQYF.

The table lists this clone with a few counts. The chain joins TRBV5-1 to TRBJ2-2; D ambiguous. The V gene lost 0 bases and the J gene lost 0 bases, with 12 bases spanning the gap. CDR3 length equals 17 residues. Germline CDR1 SGHRS, CDR2 YFSETQ. The CDR3 protein is CASSLDKIPANTGELFF. The DNA of the CDR3 is TGCGCCAGCAGCTTGGACAAGATTCCCGCGAACACCGGGGAGCTGTTTTTT.

In this sample, this clone turned up once. The rearrangement links TRBV10-1 to TRBJ2-3; possible D gene TRBD2, 6 bases. Trimming left V 10 bases short and J 6 bases short, with 17 bases between. From germline, CDR1 is WNHNN and CDR2 SYGVQD (reference sequence). The CDR3 runs 13 residues. CDR3 DNA: TGCGCCACCGATCCCGGGAGCCCCGATACGCAGTATTTT. It is translated as CATDPGSPDTQYF.

The rearrangement joins TRBV5-1 to TRBJ1-3; D is undetermined. Trimming removed 2 bases at V and 5 bases at J, with 14 bases between. The CDR3 is 15 amino acids. In germline, CDR1 is SGHRS, CDR2 YFSETQ. As DNA, the CDR3 is TGCGCCAGCAGCTTCCTTGACCACCGGAGAAACACCATATATTTT. It is translated as CASSFLDHRRNTIYF.